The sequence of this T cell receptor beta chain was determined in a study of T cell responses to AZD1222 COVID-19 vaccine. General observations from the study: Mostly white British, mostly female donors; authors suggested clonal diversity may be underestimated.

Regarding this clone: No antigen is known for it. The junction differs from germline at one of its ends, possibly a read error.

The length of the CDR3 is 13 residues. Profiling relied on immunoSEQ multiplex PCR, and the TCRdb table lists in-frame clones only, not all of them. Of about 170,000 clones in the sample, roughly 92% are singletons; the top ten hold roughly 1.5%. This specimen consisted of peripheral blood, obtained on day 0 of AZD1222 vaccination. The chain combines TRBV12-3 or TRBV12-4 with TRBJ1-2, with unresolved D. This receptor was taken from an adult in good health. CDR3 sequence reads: CASRREFGYGHTF. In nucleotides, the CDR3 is TGTGCCAGCCGGAGGGAGTTTGGATATGGCCACACCTTC.